Listed here is a single T cell receptor (beta chain). This sample is part of a study of shared T cell receptors in the human thymus. Germline loops: CDR1 KGHSH, CDR2 LQKENI. Trimming shortened V by 5 bases and J by 3 bases, and 26 bases separated the two germline ends. The CDR3 sequence is 18 residues long. Repertoires were generated with immunoSEQ multiplex PCR, while TCRdb's copy carries only in-frame clones and drops some. The sample holds about 380,000 clones, 95% seen once. Sequenced input: thymocytes. The clonotype originates from a human donor. This chain connects TRBV18 to TRBJ2-7, with unresolved D. The CDR3 DNA is TGTGCCAGCTCATGTGTAGGGAATGTTAGTGGGCCCCTCTACGAGCAGTACTTC. Translating gives CASSCVGNVSGPLYEQYF.